Listed here are 23 T cell receptor beta chains from one sample, sequenced in a study of beta chain features in type 1 diabetes. Study-wide results and caveats: Among patients with Type 1 diabetes, TCRB CDR3s were moderately but significantly shorter in every one of the four CD4+ subsets.

Expressed TCRB transcripts were sequenced, since all the RNA that had been isolated was reverse transcribed. Sequenced by immunoSEQ multiplex PCR; TCRdb stores in-frame clones only, minus some. This table has more than 100,000 clones, 28% appearing once. For these receptors, no antigen is known. Sequenced: central memory CD4+ T cells from blood. These receptors were collected from a woman between 18 and 29 years old with type 1 diabetes.

V usage is TRBV30 and J usage is TRBJ2-2; a weak D match, TRBD1 (6 bases). This CDR3 is built from 15 residues. CDR1 and CDR2 (germline): GTSNPN, SVGIG (reference sequence). The V end was cut by 2 bases, the J end by 5 bases, with 15 bases between. CDR3 protein: CAWSLRQVRTGELFF. The DNA for the CDR3 is TGTGCCTGGAGTCTGCGACAGGTCAGGACCGGGGAGCTGTTTTTT.

V and J are TRBV19 and TRBJ2-5, with 8 nucleotides matching TRBD2. The J segment lost 5 bases and the V segment lost 6 bases, leaving 8 bases of the junction unmatched. Germline CDR1 reads LNHDA; CDR2 reads SQIVND (reference sequence). This CDR3 spans 14 amino acids. Written as DNA, the CDR3 is TGTGCCAGTAGAGGTGCGGGGGGCTGGGAGACCCAGTACTTC. As protein: CASRGAGGWETQYF. The full variable domain, completed using reference TRBV19 and TRBJ2-5, is DGGITQSPKYLFRKEGQNVTLSCEQNLNHDAMYWYRQDPGQGLRLIYYSQIVNDFQKGDIAEGYSVSREKKESFPLTVTSAQKNPTAFYLCASRGAGGWETQYFGPGTRLLVL.

The chain has TRBV27 and TRBJ2-6; tentatively, D is TRBD1 (5 bases). The CDR3 length is 15 residues. V was cut by 6 bases and J by 0 bases, with 9 bases left in between. Germline loops: CDR1 MNHEY, CDR2 SMNVEV (reference sequence). The CDR3 reads CASSLTVSGANVLTF. CDR3 DNA sequence: TGTGCCAGCAGCCTGACAGTCTCTGGGGCCAACGTCCTGACTTTC.

The rearrangement links TRBV18 to TRBJ2-2; 9 nucleotides match TRBD2. Germline assignment: CDR1 KGHSH and CDR2 LQKENI. V was pared by 1 base and J by 0 bases, with 3 bases of the junction left unmatched. The CDR3 contains 17 residues. DNA for the CDR3: TGTGCCAGCTCACCACGGGCTAGCGGGGCGAACACCGGGGAGCTGTTTTTT. This sequence encodes CASSPRASGANTGELFF.

This clone was counted a few times. V usage is TRBV2 and J usage is TRBJ1-5; D is undetermined. The ends were cut back, 4 bases at V and 1 base at J, with 8 bases in the middle. Germline CDR1 reads SNHLY; CDR2 reads FYNNEI. CDR3 size: 14 residues. In DNA form, the CDR3 reads TGTGCCAGCAGTGGTCTCAGGAGCAATCAGCCCCAGCATTTT. Translation gives CASSGLRSNQPQHF.

The chain couples TRBV30 to TRBJ1-5; D might be TRBD1 (5 bases). From germline, CDR1 is GTSNPN and CDR2 SVGIG (reference sequence). V lost 1 base, J lost 5 bases, and 9 bases lay in between. The CDR3 has 13 amino acids. CDR3 residues: CAWSAARDQPQHF. Here the CDR3 DNA reads TGTGCCTGGAGTGCTGCCAGGGATCAGCCCCAGCATTTT.

The gene calls are TRBV6-6 and TRBJ2-7, with 11 bases fitting TRBD2. The CDR3 covers 14 residues. CDR1 and CDR2 (germline): MNHNY, SVGAGI (reference sequence). V shed 7 bases and J 0 bases; nucleotides not matched to a gene: 2. The CDR3 loop reads CASKGTSGSYEQYF. CDR3 sequence (DNA): TGTGCCAGCAAGGGGACTAGCGGCTCCTACGAGCAGTACTTC.

The table lists this clone with many counts. Sequence at one end of the junction differs from germline and may be a read error. The V and J genes are TRBV11-2 and TRBJ2-1; 8 positions match TRBD2. This CDR3 region has 14 residues. The germline gives CDR1 SGHAT, CDR2 FQNNGV. CDR3 residues: CASSLDTGGRAQVF. The DNA for the CDR3 is TGTGCCAGCAGCTTAGATACGGGGGGGAGGGCCCAGGTCTTC.

This clone was picked up a small number of times. This CDR3 is CSAGGEREKLFF. The CDR3 nucleotides are TGCAGCGCAGGGGGCGAAAGAGAAAAACTGTTTTTT. This sequence joins TRBV29-1 and TRBJ1-4; 8 bases are shared with TRBD1. V lost 7 bases and J lost 8; bases outside the gene matches: 6. Germline V CDR1 and CDR2: SQVTM, ANQGSEA. This CDR3 has 12 residues.

This rearrangement joins TRBV30 to TRBJ2-2; possible D gene TRBD1, 7 bases. The CDR3 covers 16 residues. The V and J ends lost 1 base and 3 bases respectively, with 15 bases between them. Per germline, CDR1 GTSNPN and CDR2 SVGIG (reference sequence). Here the CDR3 DNA reads TGTGCCTGGAGTGGCGGGACAGACCCCCACACCGGGGAGCTGTTTTTT. Protein: CAWSGGTDPHTGELFF. Drawing the rest from reference TRBV30 and TRBJ2-2, the complete variable domain is SQTIHQWPATLVQPVGSPLSLECTVEGTSNPNLYWYRQAAGRGLQLLFYSVGIGQISSEVPQNLSASRPQDRQFILSSKKLLLSDSGFYLCAWSGGTDPHTGELFFGEGSRLTVL.

This clone was picked up a small number of times. The chain combines TRBV5-1 with TRBJ1-1; 7 bases align to TRBD1. Looked up from germline, CDR1 is SGHRS and CDR2 is YFSETQ. J was trimmed by 5 bases and V by 3 bases; bases with no gene match: 4. There are 13 residues in the CDR3. The CDR3 spells CASSSQGRTEAFF. As DNA, the CDR3 is TGCGCCAGCAGCTCACAGGGGCGGACTGAAGCTTTCTTT.

This rearrangement joins TRBV11-2 to TRBJ2-1, with 12 bases identical to TRBD2. The CDR3 length is 16 residues. The germline CDR1 and CDR2 sequences are SGHAT and FQNNGV. Losses at the gene ends were 5 bases for V and 7 bases for J; bases not matched to a gene: 9. The CDR3 DNA reads as TGTGCCAGCAGCCTCCCTGGACTAGCGGGAAGTAATGAGCAGTTCTTC. It translates to CASSLPGLAGSNEQFF.

This clone was recorded a few times. The CDR3 protein is CRAGTANTEAFF. The CDR3 DNA reads as TGCAGGGCCGGGACAGCGAACACTGAAGCTTTCTTT. The chain is built from TRBV29-1 and TRBJ1-1, with 7 nucleotides matching TRBD1. The CDR3 covers 12 residues. From germline, CDR1 is SQVTM and CDR2 ANQGSEA.

This chain connects TRBV2 to TRBJ2-2, with TRBD1 as a possible D gene (5 bases). The V and J ends lost 5 bases and 0 bases respectively, with 10 bases between them. CDR3 size: 15 residues. From germline, CDR1 is SNHLY and CDR2 FYNNEI. The CDR3 DNA sequence: TGTGCCAGCAGTTACAGGCCCCCGAACACCGGGGAGCTGTTTTTT. Translated: CASSYRPPNTGELFF.

This clone was counted only a few times. The chain has TRBV6-5 and TRBJ1-3; D is possibly TRBD1 (6 bases). Germline CDR1 MNHEY, CDR2 SVGAGI. The CDR3 consists of 15 residues. V lost 4 bases and J lost 0, with 10 bases in between. The CDR3 reads CASSSGQFSGNTIYF. The DNA of the CDR3 is TGTGCCAGCAGTTCTGGACAGTTCTCTGGAAACACCATATATTTT.

This clone was counted many times. The rearrangement uses TRBV10-3 and TRBJ1-2; 9 bases align to TRBD1. This CDR3 region has 14 residues. J was trimmed by 6 bases and V by 4 bases; bases with no gene match: 6. The germline gives CDR1 ENHRY, CDR2 SYGVKD. The CDR3 bases are TGTGCCATCAGTGCTTGGACAGGGGCGAATGGCTACACCTTC. Translated: CAISAWTGANGYTF.

V and J are TRBV4-2 and TRBJ2-1; weak D call: TRBD2 (6 bases). CDR3 length: 15 residues. CDR1 and CDR2 (germline): LGHNA, YNFKEQ. The V end lost 4 bases, the J end lost 5 bases, and 15 bases lay between the germline ends. The CDR3 DNA sequence: TGTGCCAGCAGCCGATCGGGGGAGCCGAACAATGAGCAGTTCTTC. It encodes CASSRSGEPNNEQFF.

The rearrangement joins TRBV19 to TRBJ2-1; 9 bases match TRBD2. V dropped 1 base and J dropped 6; count of bases not matched to a gene: 4. This CDR3 comprises 15 residues. Germline V CDR1 and CDR2: LNHDA, SQIVND (reference sequence). The CDR3 region is CASSIVGAGGNEQFF. In DNA form, the CDR3 reads TGTGCCAGTAGTATAGTTGGAGCGGGAGGCAATGAGCAGTTCTTC.

The chain recombines TRBV28 with TRBJ1-1, with a tentative D call TRBD1 (6 bases). Per germline, CDR1 MDHEN and CDR2 SYDVKM. V was clipped by 6 bases and J by 5 bases, with 19 bases between them. The CDR3 has 15 residues. Here the CDR3 DNA reads TGTGCCAGCAGCCTAATTACAGGGAGAGGAACTGAAGCTTTCTTT. Translated: CASSLITGRGTEAFF.

In DNA, the CDR3 is TGTGCCAGCAGTCTTAGCGGGGCCTTCGGCTACACCTTC. Its protein is CASSLSGAFGYTF. The V gene is TRBV11-3, the J gene TRBJ1-2; D is perhaps TRBD1 (5 bases). The CDR3 spans 13 residues. The V and J ends lost 6 bases and 8 bases respectively, with 16 bases between them. Germline V lookup: CDR1 SGHNT, CDR2 YENEEA.

This clone was seen a few times. This chain uses TRBV19 with TRBJ1-1; 7 bases align to TRBD1. Germline CDR1 and CDR2: LNHDA and SQIVND (reference sequence). The CDR3 totals 14 residues. The V and J ends lost 5 bases and 1 base, in that order; junction bases with no gene match: 4. The CDR3: CASSPGQQNTEAFF. CDR3 bases: TGTGCCAGTAGTCCGGGACAGCAGAACACTGAAGCTTTCTTT.

V gene TRBV10-3 combines with J gene TRBJ2-7, with 8 bases lining up with TRBD1. This CDR3 is 13 amino acids long. The germline V gene encodes CDR1 ENHRY and CDR2 SYGVKD. Unmatched junction bases numbered 4, after V lost 7 bases and J lost 2 bases. CDR3 region: CAINPGQAYEQYF. CDR3 bases: TGTGCCATCAACCCGGGACAGGCCTACGAGCAGTACTTC.

This chain uses TRBV30 with TRBJ2-5; possibly TRBD1 for D (7 bases). The DNA end favors TRBJ2-7, so the J call may be wrong. The germline gives CDR1 GTSNPN, CDR2 SVGIG (reference sequence). The CDR3 covers 14 residues. CDR3 in amino acids: CAWSTGAGSYEQYF. The DNA for the CDR3 is TGTGCCTGGAGCACAGGGGCGGGGAGCTACGAGCAGTACTTC.